A single sample is the source of the 11 T cell receptor beta chains below, sequenced in a study of shared clonotypes between healthy human individuals. Using immunoSEQ multiplex PCR, the repertoire was profiled, and TCRdb retains in-frame clones only, with some absent. The table shows a few hundred thousand clones, with 97% occurring only once. Sequencing input: naive CD4+ T cells sorted from blood. Specified subset: CD45RA+ positively selected. The receptors shown here come from a woman aged 25-40 years in good health.

This chain links TRBV6-6 with TRBJ2-7, with TRBD1 matching over 8 bases. Germline V gene lookup returns CDR1 MNHNY and CDR2 SVGAGI (reference sequence). This CDR3 has 16 amino acids. Losses at the gene ends were 0 bases for V and 5 bases for J; bases not matched to a gene: 9. The CDR3 DNA is TGTGCCAGCAGTTACTCTGTGGGACAGGTTTACCACGAGCAGTACTTC. Amino acid sequence: CASSYSVGQVYHEQYF.

This chain connects TRBV25-1 to TRBJ1-2; tentative D call: TRBD1 (5 bases). The CDR3 is 14 amino acids. The germline gives CDR1 MGHDK, CDR2 SYGVNS. V dropped 6 bases and J dropped 4 bases, with 15 bases sitting between them. The CDR3 region is CASSPPGTFYGYTF. The DNA for the CDR3 is TGTGCCAGCAGCCCCCCCGGGACTTTCTATGGCTACACCTTC.

The chain couples TRBV4-2 to TRBJ1-3; D remains ambiguous. The V end lost 0 bases, the J end lost 0 bases, and 9 bases lay between the germline ends. The CDR3 runs 16 residues. Germline V gene data show CDR1 as LGHNA and CDR2 as YNFKEQ. As DNA, the CDR3 is TGTGCCAGCAGCCAAGATGATACAAGCTCTGGAAACACCATATATTTT. The encoded protein is CASSQDDTSSGNTIYF.

The CDR3 loop reads CASSAPGQGFYEQYF. As DNA, the CDR3 is TGTGCCAGCAGCGCCCCGGGACAGGGATTTTACGAGCAGTACTTC. This sequence joins TRBV5-4 and TRBJ2-7, with TRBD1 matching 9 bases. This CDR3 region has 15 residues. V was pared by 4 bases and J by 4 bases, with 9 bases of the junction left unmatched. CDR1 SGHNT and CDR2 YYREEE come from the germline V gene (reference sequence). Full variable domain (outside the CDR3, taken from reference TRBV5-4 and TRBJ2-7): ETGVTQSPTHLIKTRGQQVTLRCSSQSGHNTVSWYQQALGQGPQFIFQYYREEENGRGNFPPRFSGLQFPNYSSELNVNALELDDSALYLCASSAPGQGFYEQYFGPGTRLTVT.

The rearrangement uses TRBV2 and TRBJ2-3, with D unclear. The germline V and J ends were trimmed by 8 bases and 2 bases, with 8 bases remaining between them. Germline V gene lookup returns CDR1 SNHLY and CDR2 FYNNEI. This CDR3 is 12 amino acids long. The CDR3 reads CASLEFTDTQYF. The CDR3 DNA sequence: TGTGCCAGCCTCGAGTTCACAGATACGCAGTATTTT.

V gene TRBV4-1 combines with J gene TRBJ1-4; 7 bases align to TRBD1. The V gene end was trimmed by 4 bases and the J gene end by 5 bases; junction bases not matched to a gene: 7. CDR3 length equals 15 residues. Germline assignment: CDR1 MGHRA and CDR2 YSYEKL. CDR3 sequence reads: CASSPGGAQNEKLFF. In DNA, the CDR3 is TGCGCCAGCAGCCCAGGGGGGGCCCAAAATGAAAAACTGTTTTTT.

This rearrangement joins TRBV5-1 to TRBJ2-2; TRBD1 is a possible D gene (6 bases). The CDR3 runs 16 residues. The ends were cut back, 6 bases at V and 2 bases at J, with 17 bases in the middle. From germline, CDR1 is SGHRS and CDR2 YFSETQ. The CDR3 here is CASTTRGQINTGELFF. CDR3 nucleotide sequence: TGCGCCAGCACCACTAGAGGACAGATCAACACCGGGGAGCTGTTTTTT.

This clone appeared once. V is TRBV11-2 and J is TRBJ2-7; D may be TRBD2 (6 bases). The CDR3 is 15 residues long. From germline, CDR1 is SGHAT and CDR2 FQNNGV. The ends were cut back, 5 bases at V and 0 bases at J, with 14 bases in the middle. The CDR3 reads CASSGGTGSSYEQYF. The CDR3 DNA follows: TGTGCCAGCAGCGGAGGGACTGGGAGCTCCTACGAGCAGTACTTC.

This clone was picked up one time. The genes are TRBV2 and TRBJ1-5; D perhaps matches TRBD1 (6 bases). Germline CDR1 is SNHLY and CDR2 is FYNNEI. The CDR3 spans 13 residues. Trimming took 2 bases from V and 4 from J, leaving 6 bases between them. DNA for the CDR3: TGTGCCAGCAGTGAAACAGGGAATCAGCCCCAGCATTTT. This codes for CASSETGNQPQHF.

The chain is built from TRBV30 and TRBJ2-2, with a weak D call TRBD2 (6 bases). Trimming took off 3 bases at V and 1 base at J, with 12 bases between the two ends. The CDR3 is made up of 15 amino acids. CDR1 GTSNPN and CDR2 SVGIG come from the germline V gene (reference sequence). CDR3 loop: CAWRGGSWNTGELFF. The DNA of the CDR3 is TGTGCCTGGAGGGGAGGCTCCTGGAACACCGGGGAGCTGTTTTTT.

The chain recombines TRBV6-5 with TRBJ2-1; the match to TRBD1 covers 8 bases. The V segment lost 1 base and the J segment 10 bases; nucleotides outside the gene matches: 6. The length of the CDR3 is 14 residues. Per germline, CDR1 MNHEY and CDR2 SVGAGI. CDR3 DNA: TGTGCCAGCAGTTACTTGGACAGGGTCGGGGAGCAGTTCTTC. This sequence encodes CASSYLDRVGEQFF.